This is a list of T cell receptor beta chains from one sample in a study of T cells after yellow fever vaccination. TCRdb processed the 5' RACE reads anew with MiXCR; each CDR3 protein has one entry. The sample shows 500,000 to 650,000 distinct CDR3 sequences, approximately 13% of them seen only once. This specimen was PBMCs, taken on the day of the yellow fever booster vaccination. Receptors originate from a man younger than 40 who received the YFV17D yellow fever vaccine. The conserved cysteine and the conserved F or W are not part of the CDR3 here.

J: TRBJ2-5
V: TRBV28
CDR3: ASSSRPNKGETQY

J: TRBJ2-3
V: TRBV15
CDR3: ATRASGSDTQY

J: TRBJ2-1
V: TRBV20-1
CDR3: SARGKTSGEQF

J: TRBJ1-2
V: TRBV7-9
CDR3: ASSLGAGTGIYGYT

J: TRBJ2-1
V: TRBV5-1
CDR3: ASSLEGTDYNEQF

J: TRBJ2-7
V: TRBV20-1
CDR3: SATAPGTTYEQY

J: TRBJ2-1
V: TRBV7-9
CDR3: ASRRQGRENEQF

J: TRBJ2-1
V: TRBV7-7
CDR3: ASSSGLAGGLDEQF

J: TRBJ2-2
V: TRBV5-5
CDR3: ASSRGDRITGELF

J: TRBJ2-3
V: TRBV24-1
CDR3: ATSDLGGRGGTDTQY

J: TRBJ2-2
V: TRBV5-5
CDR3: ASIPAQGTDTGELF

J: TRBJ2-7
V: TRBV7-3
CDR3: ASSLIAGVNEQY

J: TRBJ2-4
V: TRBV20-1
CDR3: SASEWGVLAKNIQY

J: TRBJ2-7
V: TRBV29-1
CDR3: SVGQTSYEQY

J: TRBJ2-2
V: TRBV4-3
CDR3: ASSRALGNTGELF

J: TRBJ2-5
V: TRBV20-1
CDR3: SAHKPGLDQETQY

J: TRBJ2-7
V: TRBV20-1
CDR3: SAKGPSSYEQY

J: TRBJ2-1
V: TRBV11-1
CDR3: ASSSGGTYNEQF

J: TRBJ2-7
V: TRBV20-1
CDR3: SARVWAGYEQY

J: TRBJ1-1
V: TRBV6-1
CDR3: ASSQQAGNTEAF

J: TRBJ2-3
V: TRBV19
CDR3: ASSMSTDTQY

J: TRBJ1-2
V: TRBV9
CDR3: ASSVVHSDYGYT

J: TRBJ2-1
V: TRBV7-7
CDR3: ASSARYNEQF

J: TRBJ2-5
V: TRBV12-3/TRBV12-4
CDR3: ATLRVLLAGDQETQY

J: TRBJ2-7
V: TRBV18
CDR3: ASSPLGDEQY

J: TRBJ2-5
V: TRBV18
CDR3: ASSPPSETQY

J: TRBJ2-5
V: TRBV7-2
CDR3: ASSLAGQAHRETQY

J: TRBJ2-2
V: TRBV3-1
CDR3: ASSQDRFSNTGELF

J: TRBJ2-5
V: TRBV5-1
CDR3: ASSPRGSGRAYGTETQY

J: TRBJ2-3
V: TRBV11-2
CDR3: ASRKIGDTQY

J: TRBJ2-3
V: TRBV25-1
CDR3: ASSEWGGLASDTQY